This record looks at one T cell receptor (beta chain) sequence and its context. Its antigen remains unidentified. This entry is derived from a study of cytomegalovirus exposure and HLA in healthy donors. Study-wide points: Relative to equally common others, HLA-associated TCR beta chains showed greater clonal expansion in a later analysis. Reportedly, cytomegalovirus status was diagnosed with high sensitivity and specificity.

Trimming pared 5 bases from V and 0 bases from J, leaving 20 bases between. Germline V lookup: CDR1 MDHEN, CDR2 SYDVKM. The CDR3 loop spans 18 amino acids. The primer mix had 60 Vbeta and 13 Jbeta primers. Source study methods: As a later analysis found, there were around 86 million unique TCR beta chains, of which 8.5 million to 14 million were shared. Clones were sequenced by immunoSEQ multiplex PCR, and TCRdb holds only the in-frame ones, with some missing. The D gene and trimming were derived from the DNA, and the V and J assignments and clone size from that table. The sample yields under 200,000 clones, roughly 82% seen once.

The TCR was taken from a woman between 50 and 59 years old in good health and CMV-seronegative. The chain recombines TRBV28 with TRBJ2-4; TRBD2 is a possible D gene (6 bases). Sample: PBMCs. The CDR3 nucleotides are TGTGCCAGCAGTCCCCCCGGGGGTCAGGCCCTAGCCAAAAACATTCAGTACTTC. It translates to CASSPPGGQALAKNIQYF. Full variable domain (remainder filled in from reference TRBV28 and TRBJ2-4): DVKVTQSSRYLVKRTGEKVFLECVQDMDHENMFWYRQDPGLGLRLIYFSYDVKMKEKGDIPEGYSVSREKKERFSLILESASTNQTSMYLCASSPPGGQALAKNIQYFGAGTRLSVL.